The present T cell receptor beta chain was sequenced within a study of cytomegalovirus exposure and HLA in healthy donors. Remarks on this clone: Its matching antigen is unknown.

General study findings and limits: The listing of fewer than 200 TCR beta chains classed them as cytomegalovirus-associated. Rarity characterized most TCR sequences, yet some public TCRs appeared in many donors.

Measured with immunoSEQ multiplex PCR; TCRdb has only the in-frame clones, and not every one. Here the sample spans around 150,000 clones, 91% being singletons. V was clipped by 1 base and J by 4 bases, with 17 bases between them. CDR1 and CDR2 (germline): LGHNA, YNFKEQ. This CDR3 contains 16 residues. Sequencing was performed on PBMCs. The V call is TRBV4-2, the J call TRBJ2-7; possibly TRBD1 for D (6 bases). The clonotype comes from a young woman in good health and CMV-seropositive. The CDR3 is CASSQGGTKGRYEQYF. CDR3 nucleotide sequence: TGTGCCAGCAGCCAAGGGGGGACAAAGGGACGGTACGAGCAGTACTTC.